This record concerns one TCR beta chain sequence. In its sample, this clonotype was seen many times. Its antigen remains unidentified. No base quality information exists; no much larger clone differs at one position. This sample is drawn from a study of CD8 T cells in ankylosing spondylitis (dated by TCRdb to 2017 to 2019). For the wider study: To find TCR variants linked to disease, the study profiled T cell receptor beta repertoires in ankylosing spondylitis patients and healthy donors. The whole study cohort included 108 healthy donors and roughly 24 ankylosing spondylitis patients. Peripheral blood was sampled, and synovial fluid was additionally collected from ankylosing spondylitis patients. Study-wide findings and limitations: Some of the motif variants had been reported before in the synovial fluid and blood of reactive arthritis patients, a finding that suggests common disease-initiation mechanisms. A TCR beta motif of eight highly homologous amino acid variants appeared characteristic of blood from ankylosing spondylitis patients. According to the report, matched synovial fluid samples from ankylosing spondylitis patients were significantly enriched for the disease-linked clones. The disease-linked clones showed a CD8+ phenotype and occurred at relatively low frequencies in peripheral blood.

Spanning cysteine to phenylalanine, the CDR3 consists of 14 amino acids. Just CDR3 DNA is preserved here, 42 bases in frame from base 1. As encoded in the germline V gene, CDR1 is SNHLY while CDR2 is FYNNEI. From V the trimming removes 6 bases and from J it removes 7 bases, while the gene matches leave 8 bases of the junction unaccounted for. Sequencing was carried out with an Illumina HiSeq 2500. TCR beta libraries were prepared by quantitative 5'-RACE with molecular barcodes. For the original study's pipeline: Disease-linked TCR variants were identified with a new computational method built on a probabilistic model of VDJ rearrangement. The public reads were run again by TCRdb, first through fastp at Q25 and then through MiXCR, and only productive beta chains were kept. Entries that share a CDR3 protein sequence are merged under the most common genes and DNA. TCRdb, not the authors, supplied the V and J calls. Here the sample has about 460,000 distinct CDR3 sequences; 5.3% occur a single time. Of the sample, approximately 4% is held by the ten largest clones.

Recombination joined TRBV2 with TRBJ1-4; the central 7 bases match TRBD1. The sample taken for sequencing was blood, either unsorted or a sorted T cell fraction (not recorded which). The source of this sequence is a male donor with ankylosing spondylitis. The CDR3 region reads CASRLRGRLEKLFF. The DNA sequence reads TGTGCCAGCAGATTAAGGGGGCGGCTTGAAAAACTGTTTTTT. Where the CDR3 stops, the reference TRBV2 and TRBJ1-4 genes take over; the full variable domain is EPEVTQTPSHQVTQMGQEVILRCVPISNHLYFYWYRQILGQKVEFLVSFYNNEISEKSEIFDDQFSVERPDGSNFTLKIRSTKLEDSAMYFCASRLRGRLEKLFFGSGTQLSVL.